These 2 T cell receptor beta chains share one sample of origin, sequenced in a study of blood T cell repertoires in COVID-19. Clones were read by immunoSEQ multiplex PCR, and TCRdb kept only the in-frame ones, dropping some. Among about 16,000 clones listed, 85% to 90% were seen once. What was sequenced was peripheral blood. Receptor source: a man in his sixties with acute or convalescent COVID-19.

The V call is TRBV2, the J call TRBJ2-2, with 9 bases aligning to TRBD1. In germline, CDR1 is SNHLY, CDR2 FYNNEI. The CDR3 extends over 14 amino acids. V shed 7 bases, J shed 1 base, and the junction held 1 base outside the gene matches. Here the CDR3 reads CASKGQGNTGELFF. CDR3 nucleotide sequence: TGTGCCAGCAAGGGACAGGGGAACACCGGGGAGCTGTTTTTT.

The CDR3: CASRGSSYEQYF. The CDR3 DNA follows: TGTGCCAGCCGGGGGTCCTCCTACGAGCAGTACTTC. The rearrangement uses TRBV18 and TRBJ2-7; a weak D match, TRBD2 (6 bases). Trimming pared 8 bases from V and 0 bases from J, leaving 8 bases between. The germline V gene has CDR1 KGHSH and CDR2 LQKENI. This CDR3 spans 12 amino acids.